Listed below are T cell receptor beta chains from one sample, sequenced in a study of human T cells and chemical hapten exposure. In TCRdb, the 5' RACE reads were re-called with MiXCR into one record per CDR3 protein. This repertoire shows under 150,000 distinct CDR3 sequences, around 20% found once; its top ten account for roughly 2.8%. The source of these receptors is a human donor in good health. Each CDR3 is given with its conserved first and last residue. Each record gives: V gene, J gene, D gene, CDR3 protein. A D gene is named only where the DNA matches it firmly.

TRBV6-5	TRBJ2-7	TRBD1	CASRIRTGRGQEQYF
TRBV6-5	TRBJ1-2	NA	CASRLRPGNPYGYTF
TRBV2	TRBJ1-2	NA	CASSEDYGYTF
TRBV7-6	TRBJ2-7	NA	CASSLGNTYEQYF
TRBV20-1	TRBJ1-1	NA	CSARDNGRDTEAFF
TRBV7-9	TRBJ1-4	TRBD1	CASSLALNRGHEKLFF
TRBV9	TRBJ2-5	NA	CASSVGTGRETQYF
TRBV28	TRBJ1-2	NA	CASRNRHGYTF
TRBV5-1	TRBJ2-7	TRBD1	CASSYREQGGDHEQYF
TRBV7-9	TRBJ2-7	NA	CASTSASYEQYF
TRBV28	TRBJ1-4	NA	CASKLVDSTYEKLFF
TRBV14	TRBJ1-2	NA	CASSEGPPVYYGYTF
TRBV4-1	TRBJ1-1	NA	CASSHPLETEAFF
TRBV5-6	TRBJ1-6	NA	CASSFGYSYNSPLHF
TRBV13	TRBJ2-7	NA	CASSLGSAYEQYF
TRBV12-3/TRBV12-4	TRBJ2-5	NA	CASSFEGTQYF
TRBV6-1	TRBJ2-1	NA	CASSEVLGGSTYNEQFF
TRBV3-1	TRBJ1-2	NA	CASSPRRGGYTF
TRBV11-1	TRBJ2-3	TRBD2	CASSSAGGATDTQYF
TRBV19	TRBJ2-7	TRBD2	CASSNLAGGSEQYF
TRBV18	TRBJ2-7	TRBD1	CASSPQTGRLSYEQYF
TRBV7-9	TRBJ2-2	TRBD1	CASSLAGTGTNTGELFF
TRBV13	TRBJ2-7	TRBD2	CASSPAGEVNEQYF
TRBV6-5	TRBJ2-1	NA	CASSYRIAEYNEQFF
TRBV7-2	TRBJ1-4	NA	CASSLNIDFRGKLFF
TRBV29-1	TRBJ2-1	NA	CSVASGSDNEQFF
TRBV6-6	TRBJ2-2	TRBD1	CASSYSTGGTNTGELFF
TRBV7-2	TRBJ1-2	NA	CASSPRRQGNGYTF
TRBV19	TRBJ2-1	NA	CASSIWGGGGNEQFF
TRBV5-1	TRBJ2-5	NA	CASSFDYLLETQYF
TRBV6-5	TRBJ1-2	NA	CASSYSSANYGYTF
TRBV6-5	TRBJ2-7	NA	CASSFGAADTYEQYF
TRBV28	TRBJ1-1	NA	CASSFGGFNTEAFF
TRBV12-3/TRBV12-4	TRBJ2-3	NA	CASSTGNSRNTQYF
TRBV3-1	TRBJ1-5	NA	CASSQDFRDGGWGNQPQHF
TRBV29-1	TRBJ1-1	NA	CSVRRTDTEAFF
TRBV7-9	TRBJ2-3	TRBD2	CASSLRREGLSDTQYF
TRBV28	TRBJ1-1	NA	CASSLVGGSRTEAFF
TRBV29-1	TRBJ2-7	NA	CSVEEVPVGEQYF
TRBV5-5	TRBJ1-2	NA	CASSLARATGGYTF
TRBV18	TRBJ2-1	TRBD2	CASSPPRLAGSQNLYNEQFF
TRBV28	TRBJ2-7	TRBD2	CASSLGGGGSYEQYF
TRBV6-2/TRBV6-3	TRBJ2-1	TRBD2	CASTLLGGSSEQFF
TRBV12-3/TRBV12-4	TRBJ2-7	NA	CASSGARPPYEQYF
TRBV20-1	TRBJ2-7	TRBD1	CSARAGTGQMDEQYF
TRBV25-1	TRBJ1-1	NA	CASSHRGGGEAEAFF
TRBV4-1	TRBJ2-7	NA	CASSQAGGEQYF
TRBV10-3	TRBJ2-3	TRBD2	CAISYTSVTDTQYF
TRBV30	TRBJ1-1	NA	CAWSVRPSRTEAFF
TRBV7-9	TRBJ2-3	TRBD2	CASSSRAGTSGTDTQYF
TRBV6-6	TRBJ2-7	NA	CASSYSGGEQYF
TRBV7-9	TRBJ1-6	NA	CASSFVLGRPHF
TRBV14	TRBJ1-2	TRBD1	CASGLTGRNYGYTF
TRBV18	TRBJ1-1	NA	CASSSLGRGNTEAFF
TRBV6-5	TRBJ2-1	NA	CASTTDWSSYNEQFF